This TCR beta chain was documented in a study of T cell responses to AZD1222 COVID-19 vaccine. Study results and limitations: Spike was spanned by vaccine-associated CD4 TCRs, which were dominant at 160-218 and 743-854. Two AZD1222 administrations were followed by greater Spike-specific TCR breadth and depth. Seropositive AZD1222 recipients at baseline numbered only 5 to 7. There were mostly white British donors and more females than males, and clonal diversity was possibly underestimated.

Assay used: immunoSEQ multiplex PCR; TCRdb lists only in-frame clones, some missing. The data hold about 100,000 clones, with around 87% observed a single time. The CDR3 runs 16 residues. Germline CDR1 SGDLS, CDR2 YYNGEE. V was shortened by 0 bases and J by 1 base, with 13 bases between the two germline ends. As to this clone: Antigen specificity is unknown.

The starting material was peripheral blood, obtained on day 0 of MenACWY control vaccination. V is TRBV9 and J is TRBJ1-2; tentatively, D is TRBD1 (5 bases). The clonotype was recovered from an adult in good health. The CDR3 bases are TGTGCCAGCAGCGTAGCTATGGACACCCTTAACTATGGCTACACCTTC. Protein product: CASSVAMDTLNYGYTF.